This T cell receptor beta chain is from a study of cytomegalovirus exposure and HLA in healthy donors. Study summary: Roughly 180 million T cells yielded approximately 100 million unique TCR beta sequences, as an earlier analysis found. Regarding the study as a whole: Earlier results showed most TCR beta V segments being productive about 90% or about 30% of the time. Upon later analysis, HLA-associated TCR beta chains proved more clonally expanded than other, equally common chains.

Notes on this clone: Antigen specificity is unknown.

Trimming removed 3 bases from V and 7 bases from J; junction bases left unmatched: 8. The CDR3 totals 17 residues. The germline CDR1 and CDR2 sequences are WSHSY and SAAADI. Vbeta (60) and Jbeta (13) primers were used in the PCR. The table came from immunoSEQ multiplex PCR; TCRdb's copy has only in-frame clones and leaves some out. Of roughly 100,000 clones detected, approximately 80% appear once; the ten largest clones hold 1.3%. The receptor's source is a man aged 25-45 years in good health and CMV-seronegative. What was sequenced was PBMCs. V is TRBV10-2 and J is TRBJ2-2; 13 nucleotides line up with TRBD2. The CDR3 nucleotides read TGCGCCAGCAGTGACCCGGGACTAGCGGGGCATCACGGGGAGCTGTTTTTT. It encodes CASSDPGLAGHHGELFF.